This T cell receptor (beta chain) was obtained from a study of blood T cell repertoires in COVID-19. Participants reported their clinical history, and cohort assignment relied on those reports. Original analysis: Cell counts per sample came from amplifying reference gene primers. Measured with immunoSEQ multiplex PCR; TCRdb has only the in-frame clones, and not every one. D and trimming come from the DNA, and the V and J calls and clone size come from that table. The table shows approximately 220,000 clones, with roughly 80% occurring only once. Germline trimming cut 4 bases from V and 6 bases from J; bases unmatched to any gene: 8. This CDR3 has 14 residues. Germline V gives CDR1 SGDLS, CDR2 YYNGEE.

Sample: PBMCs or T cells enriched from blood (not recorded which). This clonotype was obtained from a woman aged 40 to 49 with acute COVID-19. This chain uses TRBV9 with TRBJ2-7; 9 bases are a match to TRBD2. CDR3 region: CASSPRGGEVEQYF. As DNA, the CDR3 is TGTGCCAGCAGCCCCCGCGGGGGGGAGGTCGAGCAGTACTTC.